This T cell receptor (beta chain) appears in the sequencing data of a study of T cell clones after liver transplantation. Whole-study context: Three of eight recipients were HCV-positive; others had non-autoimmune, non-viral indications. At least one year of complete immunosuppression withdrawal without enzymes over twice normal defined tolerance. Regarding the study as a whole: Migration into the graft, not deletion, may explain lost graft donor-reactive T cells.

This CDR3 is 13 amino acids long. V gave up 3 bases and J gave up 5 bases, with 8 bases separating them. The germline CDR1 and CDR2 sequences are MRHNA and SNTAGT. This clone appeared a few times. Its antigen is unidentified. Assay: immunoSEQ multiplex PCR; the TCRdb copy retains only in-frame clones and omits some. Of about 17,000 clones listed, 80% are singletons. This chain links TRBV6-4 with TRBJ2-1; no reliable D call. This clonotype was obtained from a human patient who received a liver transplant. Some T cells may be transferred from the graft donor. Source: CD8+ T cells from blood, taken around 50 months after liver transplant. CDR3 in amino acids: CASSEAEHNEQFF. The CDR3 DNA is TGTGCCAGCAGTGAGGCCGAGCACAATGAGCAGTTCTTC.